Listed below are T cell receptor beta chains from one sample, sequenced in a study of blood T cells in healthy people across ages. TCRdb used MiXCR to reprocess the 5' RACE reads, holding one entry per CDR3 protein. The table lists 1.5 million to 2 million distinct CDR3 sequences, about 39% of them singletons, with 23% in the top ten. The sample taken for sequencing was blood. All receptors derive from a human donor in good health. CDR3s leave out the opening cysteine and the closing phenylalanine or tryptophan.

v_call,j_call,cdr3_aa
TRBV4-2,TRBJ2-3,ASSQDLTGDADTQY
TRBV7-2,TRBJ2-5,ASSPQGAWETQY
TRBV20-1,TRBJ2-3,SARRVTDTQY
TRBV4-1,TRBJ2-3,ASSQHGRKLDTQY
TRBV7-9,TRBJ2-5,AGAWAGETQY
TRBV7-2,TRBJ2-1,ASSPPPSGGDNNEQF
TRBV6-5,TRBJ1-1,ASRLGSEAF
TRBV2,TRBJ2-1,ASSSLRDYEQF
TRBV12-3/TRBV12-4,TRBJ2-1,ASSLGLASGGDRNEQF
TRBV12-3/TRBV12-4,TRBJ2-1,ASTVTSGVYYNEQF
TRBV25-1,TRBJ1-2,ASLGPSQNNYGYT
TRBV20-1,TRBJ2-1,SALQLVGLSYNEQF
TRBV20-1,TRBJ2-5,SARAYEATETQY
TRBV3-1,-,ASNQKDEETQY
TRBV6-2/TRBV6-3,TRBJ2-6,ASNTGTGANVRT
TRBV29-1,TRBJ2-1,SVESGVEGADNEQF
TRBV4-1,TRBJ2-2,ASSHNRGDTGELF
TRBV5-6,TRBJ2-1,ASSRTGFSEQF
TRBV6-2/TRBV6-3,TRBJ1-6,ASSGTGSNSPLH
TRBV28,TRBJ1-2,ASSPGRFHYGYT
TRBV5-1,TRBJ2-1,ASSPRGVGDEQF
TRBV20-1,TRBJ2-1,SARKGPPYNEQF
TRBV29-1,TRBJ2-5,SVGPSGGLGTQY
TRBV7-9,TRBJ1-1,ASSKQGSNTEAF
TRBV2,TRBJ1-2,ALSGGRYGYT
TRBV29-1,TRBJ1-2,SVAGSGYT
TRBV20-1,TRBJ2-1,SARADRQIYEQF
TRBV6-5,-,ASSPRGVGGQETQY
TRBV6-5,TRBJ1-5,ASSPRTGISNQPQH
TRBV12-3/TRBV12-4,TRBJ2-5,ASSGEPGGETQY
TRBV9,TRBJ1-2,ASSVAGSGNYGYT
TRBV2,TRBJ1-5,ASSPPSNQPQH
TRBV20-1,TRBJ1-1,SHLRGILEAF
TRBV7-3,TRBJ2-3,ASSPVGGSDTQY
TRBV6-6,TRBJ2-3,ASRKGDTQY
TRBV5-5,TRBJ1-1,ASSFSENTEVF
TRBV20-1,TRBJ2-3,SAELAGGVDTQY
TRBV12-3/TRBV12-4,TRBJ2-3,ASSRGTLSTDTQY
TRBV4-1,TRBJ2-1,ASSQDRVGNEQF
TRBV7-2,TRBJ2-7,ASSFTSGSSYEQY
TRBV7-3,TRBJ2-3,ASSPTGGGTDTQY
TRBV29-1,-,SVVFTYEQY
TRBV5-5,TRBJ1-2,ASSLAVAGGYT
TRBV28,TRBJ1-2,ASTYPSEGFGYT
TRBV6-6,TRBJ2-7,ASVSQGNNEQY